Below, 6 T cell receptor beta chains from the same sample are listed, as sequenced in a study of blood T cell repertoires in COVID-19. Generated by immunoSEQ multiplex PCR, the TCRdb table keeps only in-frame clones and is missing some. The sample carries roughly 150,000 clones, 65% to 85% recorded once. Material: peripheral blood. These receptors were collected from a woman older than 75 with acute or convalescent COVID-19.

In its sample, this clone was seen once. The CDR3 sequence: CASSLALGSSDTQYF. The CDR3 nucleotides read TGCGCCAGCAGCTTGGCCCTGGGTAGCTCCGATACGCAGTATTTT. V gene TRBV5-1 combines with J gene TRBJ2-3; D uncertain. The CDR3 runs to 15 residues. V was trimmed by 0 bases and J by 6 bases, leaving 14 bases between them. The germline CDR1 and CDR2 sequences are SGHRS and YFSETQ.

This rearrangement joins TRBV11-2 to TRBJ2-7; 12 bases agree with TRBD1. The CDR3 runs 14 residues. V lost 5 bases to trimming and J lost 7 bases; unmatched junction nucleotides: 6. Germline V gives CDR1 SGHAT, CDR2 FQNNGV. DNA for the CDR3: TGTGCCAGCAGCGCCCGGGACAGGGGGCGTGAGCAGTACTTC. It encodes CASSARDRGREQYF.

This clone was detected once. This chain joins TRBV6-2 or TRBV6-3 and TRBJ2-2; no firm D call. This CDR3 is built from 12 residues. CDR1 and CDR2 from the germline V gene are MNHEY and SVGEGT. Trimming took 6 bases from V and 7 from J, leaving 9 bases between them. CDR3 residues: CASSLRVGELFF. Here the CDR3 DNA reads TGTGCCAGCAGCCTCCGGGTCGGGGAGCTGTTTTTT.

The chain carries TRBV30 and TRBJ1-1; the D gene is possibly TRBD1 (6 bases). The CDR3 totals 15 residues. The V gene lost 0 bases and the J gene lost 6 bases, with 17 bases spanning the gap. Germline V gives CDR1 GTSNPN, CDR2 SVGIG (reference sequence). CDR3 residues: CAWSVLPLRQAEAFF. CDR3 DNA sequence: TGTGCCTGGAGTGTACTCCCCTTGAGACAGGCTGAAGCTTTCTTT. The full variable domain, rest sourced from reference TRBV30 and TRBJ1-1, is SQTIHQWPATLVQPVGSPLSLECTVEGTSNPNLYWYRQAAGRGLQLLFYSVGIGQISSEVPQNLSASRPQDRQFILSSKKLLLSDSGFYLCAWSVLPLRQAEAFFGQGTRLTVV.

V usage is TRBV19 and J usage is TRBJ2-5; 8 nucleotides align to TRBD1. Germline CDR1 reads LNHDA; CDR2 reads SQIVND (reference sequence). This CDR3 region has 15 residues. Trimming took 5 bases from V and 1 from J; bases not matched to a gene: 6. This chain's CDR3 is CASSPNTGGQETQYF. CDR3 nucleotides: TGTGCCAGTAGTCCGAACACAGGGGGCCAAGAGACCCAGTACTTC.

The chain employs TRBV6-5 and TRBJ1-6; TRBD1 agrees at 9 bases. Germline CDR1 and CDR2: MNHEY and SVGAGI. The V segment lost 6 bases and the J segment 7 bases; nucleotides outside the gene matches: 1. The CDR3 has 13 residues. The CDR3 loop reads CASRGTGNSPLHF. CDR3 in DNA: TGTGCCAGCAGGGGGACAGGGAATTCACCCCTCCACTTT.